This passage covers 24 T cell receptor beta chains from one sample sequenced in a study of blood T cell repertoires in COVID-19 (dated by TCRdb to about 2020). Library prep was done by the immunoSEQ multiplex PCR assay. The source is immuneACCESS, and TCRdb retained only in-frame sequences with V and J called. Part of the clones is not carried over; for the studies checked, unresolved V genes explain less than half of this, and the remainder is unexplained. This sample comprises approximately 530,000 clones, about 89% of them detected only once. Of the sample, roughly 7.3% falls within the top ten clones. The sample consisted of peripheral blood. Receptors were obtained from a woman in her fifties or sixties with COVID-19, enrolled during active disease.

The rearrangement uses TRBV19 and TRBJ1-2, with 7 bases that match TRBD1. This CDR3 is built from 14 residues. Trimming took 6 bases from V and 0 from J; bases not matched to a gene: 4. In germline, CDR1 is LNHDA, CDR2 SQIVND (reference sequence). DNA for the CDR3: TGTGCCAGTAGCGACGGGACAGCTAACTATGGCTACACCTTC. It encodes CASSDGTANYGYTF.

This chain joins TRBV3-1 (or the pseudogene TRBV3-2) and TRBJ2-3, with TRBD2 matching 11 bases. The CDR3 loop spans 16 amino acids. Trimming at V came to 3 bases and at J to 2 bases, leaving 4 bases not matched to a gene. The germline gives CDR1 LGHDT, CDR2 YNNKEL (reference sequence). The CDR3 reads CASSQPSGGSTDTQYF. The CDR3 DNA reads TGTGCCAGCAGCCAGCCTAGCGGGGGGTCCACAGATACGCAGTATTTT.

Concerning this clone: The CDR3 end shows no conserved phenylalanine or tryptophan, and so a read error is likely. The DNA is omitted, as the CDR3 cannot be located on it reliably, and the CDR3 follows TCRdb's listing. V gene TRBV10-1 combines with J gene TRBJ2-7; TRBD2 is the table's D call and was not checked against the DNA. Per germline, CDR1 WNHNN and CDR2 SYGVQD (reference sequence). The CDR3 has 10 residues if both end residues are counted. The CDR3 is CASSGGGRQI.

The chain combines TRBV6-4 with TRBJ2-2; D unresolved. Looked up from germline, CDR1 is MRHNA and CDR2 is SNTAGT. CDR3 length equals 13 residues. The V end was cut by 6 bases, the J end by 0 bases, with 5 bases between. CDR3 DNA: TGTGCCAGCAGACAAGCGAACACCGGGGAGCTGTTTTTT. Translating gives CASRQANTGELFF.

This sequence joins TRBV7-9 and TRBJ2-4; 10 positions match TRBD1. CDR3 size: 17 residues. With 3 bases clipped from V and 9 bases from J, the junction kept 14 bases outside the gene matches. Germline values: CDR1 SEHNR, CDR2 FQNEAQ (reference sequence). The CDR3 DNA is TGTGCCAGCAGCTTGGACAGGGGGACTGAACAGGGTGGCATTCAGTACTTC. Translation gives CASSLDRGTEQGGIQYF.

This clone was recorded once. The V call is TRBV6-5, the J call TRBJ2-7; D is unresolved. Per the germline V gene, CDR1 is MNHEY and CDR2 is SVGAGI. CDR3 length: 11 residues. V was shortened by 7 bases and J by 4 bases, with 8 bases between the two germline ends. The CDR3: CASKDGYEQYF. The CDR3 DNA reads as TGTGCCAGCAAAGACGGGTACGAGCAGTACTTC.

The V call is TRBV27, the J call TRBJ1-2; D possibly corresponds to TRBD1 (6 bases). Per the germline V gene, CDR1 is MNHEY and CDR2 is SMNVEV (reference sequence). V was shortened by 6 bases and J by 8 bases, with 13 bases between the two germline ends. This CDR3 is built from 12 residues. The CDR3 DNA is TGTGCCAGCAGCACAGGGTATCTAGGCTACACCTTC. Translating gives CASSTGYLGYTF.

The chain couples TRBV6-5 to TRBJ2-1; maybe TRBD1 (6 bases). Trimming took off 5 bases at V and 2 bases at J, with 10 bases between the two ends. The length of the CDR3 is 14 residues. CDR1 and CDR2 (germline): MNHEY, SVGAGI. The CDR3 DNA reads TGTGCCAGCAGTCAGACAGGTCCCTACAATGAGCAGTTCTTC. Translated, it gives CASSQTGPYNEQFF.

The V gene is TRBV7-9, the J gene TRBJ2-7; 9 positions match TRBD1. CDR1 is SEHNR, CDR2 FQNEAQ, per germline (reference sequence). V lost 1 base to trimming and J lost 1 base; unmatched junction nucleotides: 2. There are 15 residues in the CDR3. In DNA form, the CDR3 reads TGTGCCAGCAGCTTAGGACAGGGGGTATCCTACGAGCAGTACTTC. This gives the protein CASSLGQGVSYEQYF.

Details on this clone: Other nucleotide sequences from this sample produce the same CDR3. The chain uses TRBV12-3 or TRBV12-4 and TRBJ1-5; D is ambiguous. The CDR3 has 13 residues. Trimming took 2 bases from V and 5 from J, leaving 7 bases between them. This CDR3 reads CASSLSRDQPQHF. In nucleotides, the CDR3 is TGTGCCAGCAGTTTATCGCGGGATCAGCCCCAGCATTTT.

Worth noting for this clone: The same CDR3 arises from other DNA sequences in this sample as well. The V gene is TRBV5-1, the J gene TRBJ1-2, with TRBD1 matching 7 bases. Germline lookup yields CDR1 SGHRS and CDR2 YFSETQ. This CDR3 has 14 residues. The ends lost 2 bases at V and 4 bases at J; junction bases unmatched: 5. CDR3 in DNA: TGCGCCAGCAGCTTAGACGCAGGGGGCTATGGCTACACCTTC. This gives the protein CASSLDAGGYGYTF.

The chain combines TRBV3-1 (or the pseudogene TRBV3-2) with TRBJ2-3; TRBD2 agrees at 7 bases. The CDR3 length is 15 residues. Germline trimming cut 3 bases from V and 2 bases from J; bases unmatched to any gene: 5. Germline-derived CDR1 and CDR2 are LGHDT and YNNKEL (reference sequence). The CDR3 is CASSQAGDDTDTQYF. The DNA of the CDR3 is TGTGCCAGCAGCCAGGCGGGGGACGACACAGATACGCAGTATTTT.

A few counts support this clone. This chain joins TRBV11-2 and TRBJ1-3; D is undetermined. CDR1 and CDR2 (germline): SGHAT, FQNNGV. This CDR3 has 15 residues. V was pared by 2 bases and J by 0 bases, with 8 bases between. The CDR3 spells CASSLSQFSGNTIYF. The CDR3 DNA sequence: TGTGCCAGCAGCTTAAGTCAGTTCTCTGGAAACACCATATATTTT.

The chain couples TRBV2 to TRBJ1-2; D gene unclear. Deletions cut 7 bases from V and 13 bases from J, with 19 bases between. This CDR3 is 12 amino acids long. The germline V gene encodes CDR1 SNHLY and CDR2 FYNNEI. The CDR3 DNA reads TGTGCCAGCAATCCATACAGCAATGGAGGCACCTTC. This codes for CASNPYSNGGTF.

The rearrangement uses TRBV11-2 and TRBJ2-7, with D maybe TRBD2 (5 bases). Between the trimmed V and J ends, which lost 0 bases and 4 bases, there was a span of 10 bases. Germline V gene sequence: CDR1 SGHAT, CDR2 FQNNGV. This CDR3 has 14 amino acids. CDR3 sequence (DNA): TGTGCCAGCAGCTTAGACCTAGGCGGGTACGAGCAGTACTTC. As protein: CASSLDLGGYEQYF. The variable domain in full, with the rest retrieved from reference TRBV11-2 and TRBJ2-7, is EAGVAQSPRYKIIEKRQSVAFWCNPISGHATLYWYQQILGQGPKLLIQFQNNGVVDDSQLPKDRFSAERLKGVDSTLKIQPAKLEDSAVYLCASSLDLGGYEQYFGPGTRLTVT.

The rearrangement uses TRBV5-1 and TRBJ1-1, with D tentatively TRBD1 (5 bases). Per germline, CDR1 SGHRS and CDR2 YFSETQ. The CDR3 runs 14 residues. The V end lost 4 bases, the J end lost 1 base, and 11 bases lay between the germline ends. CDR3 region: CASSKLQGNTEAFF. In DNA form, the CDR3 reads TGCGCCAGCAGCAAACTGCAGGGGAACACTGAAGCTTTCTTT.

V gene TRBV3-1 (or the pseudogene TRBV3-2) combines with J gene TRBJ1-2; D perhaps matches TRBD1 (6 bases). The V gene lost 5 bases and the J gene lost 11 bases, with 24 bases spanning the gap. The CDR3 has 15 residues. The germline V gene has CDR1 LGHDT and CDR2 YNNKEL (reference sequence). Written as DNA, the CDR3 is TGTGCCAGCAGCGGCGACGGGGAACGAAGGGGGGGGTACACCTTC. This encodes CASSGDGERRGGYTF.

The V and J genes are TRBV15 and TRBJ2-5; possibly TRBD2 for D (6 bases). Germline lookup yields CDR1 LNHNV and CDR2 YYDKDF (reference sequence). The CDR3 loop spans 14 amino acids. V dropped 8 bases and J dropped 4 bases, with 17 bases sitting between them. CDR3 residues: CATARDRGAETQYF. The CDR3 DNA is TGTGCCACCGCGCGGGACCGCGGAGCAGAGACCCAGTACTTC.

In this sample, this clone turned up a few times. The chain couples TRBV19 to TRBJ1-2, with 7 positions matching TRBD1. Germline CDR1 LNHDA, CDR2 SQIVND (reference sequence). V was pared by 9 bases and J by 2 bases, with 6 bases of the junction left unmatched. The CDR3 has 13 amino acids. CDR3 nucleotide sequence: TGTGCCAGCGGACAGGAGCTCAACTATGGCTACACCTTC. Translation: CASGQELNYGYTF.

The chain employs TRBV6-5 and TRBJ1-2; D is possibly TRBD1 (6 bases). The V and J ends lost 6 bases and 8 bases respectively, with 22 bases between them. CDR1 is MNHEY, CDR2 SVGAGI, per germline. This CDR3 region has 15 residues. CDR3 region: CASRPPRGEDRGYTF. In DNA, the CDR3 is TGTGCCAGCAGGCCCCCCAGGGGAGAGGATAGGGGCTACACCTTC.

V and J are TRBV29-1 and TRBJ1-1, with D maybe TRBD1 (6 bases). The V end was cut by 8 bases, the J end by 5 bases, with 18 bases between. Germline CDR1 and CDR2: SQVTM and ANQGSEA. The CDR3 covers 13 residues. For the CDR3, the DNA is TGCAGCCCCTCAGCCCTCCAGGGGACTGAAGCTTTCTTT. Encoded protein: CSPSALQGTEAFF.

The J gene is TRBJ1-5, the V gene TRBV7-9; D perhaps matches TRBD1 (5 bases). CDR1 is SEHNR and CDR2 is FQNEAQ in the germline V gene (reference sequence). This CDR3 region has 14 residues. Trimming shortened V by 1 base and J by 7 bases, and 11 bases separated the two germline ends. CDR3 sequence (DNA): TGTGCCAGCAGCTTAGGAGGGGAGGGCCAGCCCCAGCATTTT. Translating gives CASSLGGEGQPQHF.

The chain joins TRBV5-1 to TRBJ1-1, with a possible D match to TRBD1 (6 bases). The CDR3 is made up of 15 amino acids. V was trimmed by 3 bases and J by 2 bases, leaving 14 bases between them. CDR1 is SGHRS, CDR2 YFSETQ, per germline. CDR3 amino acids: CASSSGSRGNTEAFF. In nucleotides, the CDR3 is TGCGCCAGCAGCTCCGGTTCCAGGGGAAACACTGAAGCTTTCTTT.

This clone was observed a single time. The V gene is TRBV5-6, the J gene TRBJ2-3; 7 bases match TRBD1. The CDR3 loop spans 15 amino acids. The V and J ends lost 4 bases and 7 bases, in that order; junction bases with no gene match: 12. Per the germline V gene, CDR1 is SGHDT and CDR2 is YYEEEE. The CDR3 bases are TGTGCCAGCAGCCGGCCCCGACAGGGTGGGAATACGCAGTATTTT. It is translated as CASSRPRQGGNTQYF.